Reported below is one T cell receptor (beta chain). Antigen specificity is unknown. 13 Jbeta primers and 60 Vbeta primers were used for the PCR. The protocol was immunoSEQ multiplex PCR, while the TCRdb copy is restricted to in-frame clones and leaves out a portion. Of approximately 190,000 clones listed, roughly 80% are singletons. This CDR3 contains 18 residues. Germline CDR1 is MGHRA and CDR2 is YSYEKL. V was clipped by 3 bases and J by 4 bases; unmatched bases: 11. The sample is drawn from a study of cytomegalovirus exposure and HLA in healthy donors. Findings and limits, study-wide: According to reports, the classifier identified cytomegalovirus status with high specificity and sensitivity. Immune exposure information available was restricted to CMV serostatus.

The sample taken for sequencing was PBMCs. The source is a woman between 25 and 40 years old in good health and CMV-seropositive. This sequence joins TRBV4-1 and TRBJ1-5, with TRBD1 matching over 11 bases. The DNA of the CDR3 is TGCGCCAGCAGCCAGGGTGGGGGACAGGGGGTTTGGAATCAGCCCCAGCATTTT. It is translated as CASSQGGGQGVWNQPQHF.